These T cell receptor beta chains were read from a single sample in a study of shared clonotypes between healthy human individuals. Sequenced by immunoSEQ multiplex PCR; TCRdb stores in-frame clones only, minus some. The table records 760,000 or so clones, 90% to 97% of them present only once. The sequenced sample was naive CD8+ T cells sorted from blood. These receptors were taken from a man aged 25 to 40 in good health. Each CDR3 is given with its conserved first and last residue. The order of the fields is clone size, V gene, J gene, D gene, CDR3 protein, CDR3 DNA. The D gene is left open where the match is weak. Expanded clones get a size class; other rows say once, few or many, or leave the size out.

>-|TRBV7-2|TRBJ2-3|TRBD2
CASSLVGSGKTDTQYF
TGTGCCAGCAGCTTAGTAGGTAGCGGGAAAACAGATACGCAGTATTTT
>-|TRBV14|TRBJ2-7|-
CASSQAQGPLAGHHEQYF
TGTGCCAGCAGCCAAGCCCAAGGACCCCTGGCGGGACACCACGAGCAGTACTTC
>-|TRBV5-1|TRBJ2-7|-
CASSLQSGLYEQYF
TGCGCCAGCAGCTTGCAGTCAGGTCTGTACGAGCAGTACTTC
>-|TRBV2|TRBJ2-2|-
CASSEPIQAGELFF
TGTGCCAGCAGCGAACCCATACAGGCCGGGGAGCTGTTTTTT
>-|TRBV11-2|TRBJ2-3|TRBD2
CASWTSGTDTQYF
TGTGCCAGCTGGACTAGCGGCACAGATACGCAGTATTTT
>-|TRBV27|TRBJ2-1|-
CASQLGQAGLYNEQFF
TGTGCCAGCCAGTTAGGACAAGCGGGCCTCTACAATGAGCAGTTCTTC
>-|TRBV2|TRBJ2-7|TRBD1
CASGQGRGYEQYF
TGTGCCAGCGGACAGGGAAGAGGGTACGAGCAGTACTTC
>-|TRBV28|TRBJ2-1|TRBD1
CASSNRGSYNEQFF
TGTGCCAGCAGCAACAGGGGCTCCTACAATGAGCAGTTCTTC
>-|TRBV5-5|TRBJ2-7|TRBD1
CASSHARDRDVHF
TGTGCCAGCAGCCACGCCCGGGACAGGGATGTACACTTC
>once|TRBV27|TRBJ2-1|-
CASSSRQAPRYNEQFF
TGTGCCAGCAGTTCTCGACAGGCTCCTCGTTACAATGAGCAGTTCTTC
>-|TRBV7-9|TRBJ2-1|-
CASRRLVNEQFF
TGTGCCAGCAGACGACTAGTTAATGAGCAGTTCTTC
>-|TRBV27|TRBJ2-7|-
CASSLLPGNEQYF
TGTGCCAGCAGTTTACTACCCGGGAACGAGCAGTACTTC
>-|TRBV29-1|TRBJ1-3|-
CSALWANGDTIYF
TGCAGCGCCCTCTGGGCTAACGGGGACACCATATATTTT
>-|TRBV11-2|TRBJ1-2|TRBD1
CASSLLTGGANYGYTF
TGTGCCAGCAGCTTGTTGACAGGGGGCGCCAACTATGGCTACACCTTC
>-|TRBV28|TRBJ2-7|-
CASNTARGVYEQYF
TGTGCCAGCAACACGGCTAGAGGAGTCTACGAGCAGTACTTC
>-|TRBV27|TRBJ2-1|TRBD2
CASSFSGRKHNEQFF
TGTGCCAGCAGTTTCAGCGGGAGGAAACACAATGAGCAGTTCTTC
>-|TRBV7-9|TRBJ2-7|TRBD1
CASSFTGTGVGTYEQYF
TGTGCCAGCAGCTTTACAGGGACAGGGGTCGGGACCTACGAGCAGTACTTC
>-|TRBV5-1|TRBJ1-1|-
CASSLGRGYTEAFF
TGCGCCAGCAGCTTGGGAAGGGGGTACACTGAAGCTTTCTTT
>-|TRBV9|TRBJ1-2|-
CASSGAVFYGYTF
TGTGCCAGCAGCGGGGCGGTTTTCTATGGCTACACCTTC
>-|TRBV9|TRBJ2-2|-
CASGAGRELFF
TGTGCCAGCGGAGCTGGGCGGGAGCTGTTTTTT
>-|TRBV5-6|TRBJ2-7|TRBD1
CASSWETGGLEQYF
TGTGCCAGCAGCTGGGAGACAGGGGGCCTCGAGCAGTACTTC
>once|TRBV7-2|TRBJ2-7|-
CASSFGYTYEQYF
TGTGCCAGCAGCTTCGGGTATACCTACGAGCAGTACTTC
>-|TRBV5-4|TRBJ2-7|-
CASSLAEFRAEQYF
TGTGCCAGCAGCTTGGCCGAGTTCAGGGCCGAGCAGTACTTC
>-|TRBV5-8|TRBJ2-1|-
CASSLAAFASVWDEQFF
TGTGCCAGCAGCTTGGCGGCTTTTGCTAGTGTCTGGGATGAGCAGTTCTTC
>-|TRBV4-1|TRBJ1-5|-
CASSQDPGEGQPQHF
TGCGCCAGCAGCCAAGATCCGGGGGAAGGACAGCCCCAGCATTTT
>-|TRBV6-1|TRBJ2-1|-
CASSEGAGTVYNEQFF
TGTGCCAGCAGTGAAGGGGCCGGGACGGTTTACAATGAGCAGTTCTTC
>-|TRBV7-2|TRBJ2-1|-
CASSFLTLSSYNEQFF
TGTGCCAGCAGCTTCCTGACACTGAGCTCCTACAATGAGCAGTTCTTC
>once|TRBV11-2|TRBJ2-2|-
CASSRWDTYTGELFF
TGTGCCAGCAGCCGTTGGGACACCTACACCGGGGAGCTGTTTTTT
>-|TRBV6-1|TRBJ2-7|TRBD2
CASSAYGRGSYEQYF
TGTGCCAGCAGTGCCTACGGGCGCGGGAGTTACGAGCAGTACTTC
>-|TRBV11-2|TRBJ2-3|-
CASSLDGLASTDTQYF
TGTGCCAGCAGCTTAGATGGGCTAGCTAGCACAGATACGCAGTATTTT
>-|TRBV6-6|TRBJ2-7|-
CASSYSDSLEQYF
TGTGCCAGCAGTTACTCTGACAGTCTCGAGCAGTACTTC
>-|TRBV18|TRBJ1-1|-
CASDDDRTEAFF
TGTGCCAGCGATGACGACAGGACTGAAGCTTTCTTT
>-|TRBV5-6|TRBJ2-1|-
CASSLIANPNEQFF
TGTGCCAGCAGCTTGATCGCGAATCCCAATGAGCAGTTCTTC
>-|TRBV29-1|TRBJ2-3|-
CSVAGRTDTQYF
TGCAGCGTTGCCGGGAGAACAGATACGCAGTATTTT
>-|TRBV7-6|TRBJ2-3|TRBD2
CASSLRAGEADTQYF
TGTGCCAGCAGCTTAAGAGCGGGAGAGGCAGATACGCAGTATTTT
>-|TRBV7-2|TRBJ2-1|-
CASSFGGFNEQFF
TGTGCCAGCAGCTTCGGCGGGTTTAATGAGCAGTTCTTC
>-|TRBV2|TRBJ1-1|-
CASSSRNTEAFF
TGTGCCAGCAGTTCTCGGAACACTGAAGCTTTCTTT
>-|TRBV28|TRBJ1-5|-
CASRPWTVRGNQPQHF
TGTGCCAGCAGACCTTGGACAGTGAGGGGAAATCAGCCCCAGCATTTT
>-|TRBV7-9|TRBJ2-3|-
CASSGVEISRGTDTQYF
TGTGCCAGCAGCGGGGTGGAAATCAGTAGAGGAACAGATACGCAGTATTTT
>-|TRBV15|TRBJ1-1|-
CATSRVQARGLDTEAFF
TGTGCCACCAGCAGAGTACAAGCCAGGGGCCTTGACACTGAAGCTTTCTTT
>once|TRBV28|TRBJ1-1|TRBD1
CASSPVFRGDTEAFF
TGTGCCAGCAGTCCGGTTTTCAGGGGGGACACTGAAGCTTTCTTT
>-|TRBV4-1|TRBJ2-5|-
CASSQAPLVAETQYF
TGCGCCAGCAGCCAAGCCCCGCTGGTTGCTGAGACCCAGTACTTC